The subject of this entry is one T cell receptor (beta chain). One base away lies a much larger clone, so this may be a sequencing read error. This record belongs to a study of identical twins. Unique molecular identifiers were in the cDNA, with template-switch universal primer binding. TCRdb analysed the 5' RACE reads with MiXCR anew, one entry per CDR3 protein. The sample carries more than 650,000 distinct CDR3 sequences, roughly 6.2% recorded once. Healthy Caucasians made up all donors. The V gene's germline CDR1 is DFQATT and CDR2 SNEGSKA (reference sequence). The CDR3 spans 15 residues. Trimming cost V 7 bases and J 0 bases, with 16 bases left between them.

The rearrangement links TRBV20-1 to TRBJ1-5; D gene ambiguous. The receptor's source is a man younger than 30 in good health. Sequencing was carried out using naive T cells sorted from blood. CDR3 sequence (DNA): TGCAGTGTTAACCTGGGGTCAGGTAGCAATCAGCCCCAGCATTTT. This codes for CSVNLGSGSNQPQHF.